This section outlines one T cell receptor (beta chain) sequence together with its context. Its antigen is undetermined. The sample belongs to a study of PD-1 blockade in classical Hodgkin lymphoma. The wider study: Intravenous delivery of nivolumab at 3 mg/kg to patients occurred every 2 weeks.

All patients experienced relapse after autologous stem cell transplantation, and brentuximab vedotin exposure was variable. Profiled with immunoSEQ multiplex PCR; TCRdb holds only in-frame clones, not every one. The sample lists 40,000 to 45,000 clones, roughly 70% occurring once. Germline V lookup: CDR1 SQVTM, CDR2 ANQGSEA. V lost 4 bases to trimming and J lost 7 bases; unmatched junction nucleotides: 4. The CDR3 runs 12 residues. Study results and caveats: Whoever responded completely had baseline diversity much like that seen in newly diagnosed patients. Lower baseline TCR diversity was reported for newly diagnosed patients than for healthy donors. Reasons behind the repertoire differences stay unclear, perhaps disease activity or earlier therapy.

The rearrangement uses TRBV29-1 and TRBJ2-7, with TRBD1 matching over 10 bases. The source of this sequence is a human donor with classical Hodgkin lymphoma. Source: peripheral blood mononuclear cells (PBMCs), taken before the second cycle of nivolumab. CDR3 region: CSVGQGAGEQYF. The CDR3 DNA reads as TGCAGCGTTGGACAGGGGGCAGGGGAGCAGTACTTC.